A single sample gave rise to the 18 T cell receptor beta chains below, sequenced in a study of blood T cell repertoires in COVID-19 (dated by TCRdb to about 2020). Library construction relied on the immunoSEQ multiplex PCR assay. The clones in this table, taken by TCRdb from immuneACCESS, are in-frame only. Not every clone is retained; where verified, under half of the shortfall comes from an unresolved V gene, and the cause of the rest is unknown. The sample contains about 220,000 clones, approximately 84% of them found a single time. The ten biggest clones cover approximately 15% of the sample. The source material was PBMCs or T cells enriched from blood (not recorded which). Every receptor here comes from a man aged 40-50 years who had recovered from COVID-19.

CDR3 DNA sequence: TGTGCCAGCAGTGTCGAGGGCGGAAGGTCACCCCTCCACTTT. This translates into CASSVEGGRSPLHF. The J gene is TRBJ1-6, the V gene TRBV2; no clear D gene. This CDR3 has 14 amino acids. Germline assignment: CDR1 SNHLY and CDR2 FYNNEI. V gave up 4 bases and J gave up 10 bases, with 14 bases separating them.

The chain couples TRBV6-2 or TRBV6-3 to TRBJ1-1; a possible D gene is TRBD1 (6 bases). CDR3 size: 12 residues. V was shortened by 6 bases and J by 7 bases, with 12 bases between the two germline ends. Germline V gene lookup returns CDR1 MNHEY and CDR2 SVGEGT. CDR3 sequence reads: CASSPTGFEAFF. Here the CDR3 DNA reads TGTGCCAGCAGCCCTACAGGGTTTGAAGCTTTCTTT.

The V gene is TRBV28, the J gene TRBJ2-3, with TRBD2 matching 9 bases. The V and J ends lost 10 bases and 5 bases, in that order; junction bases with no gene match: 10. Germline V gene lookup returns CDR1 MDHEN and CDR2 SYDVKM. There are 14 residues in the CDR3. The CDR3 nucleotides are TGTGCCATCTGCTTAGCGGGGGCCGGAGATACGCAGTATTTT. As protein: CAICLAGAGDTQYF.

This chain uses TRBV18 with TRBJ2-5; D uncertain. Between the trimmed V and J ends, which lost 3 bases and 1 base, there was a span of 9 bases. This CDR3 contains 14 residues. Germline V CDR1 and CDR2: KGHSH, LQKENI. CDR3 amino acids: CASSPQALQETQYF. As DNA, the CDR3 is TGTGCCAGCTCACCCCAGGCTCTCCAAGAGACCCAGTACTTC.

This clone was counted only a few times. The rearrangement links TRBV5-4 to TRBJ1-5; possibly TRBD1 for D (6 bases). The CDR3 sequence is 12 residues long. Per the germline V gene, CDR1 is SGHNT and CDR2 is YYREEE (reference sequence). Trimming cost V 4 bases and J 9 bases, with 11 bases left between them. The CDR3 here is CASSLDSGPQHF. The CDR3 nucleotides are TGTGCCAGCAGCCTGGACAGTGGGCCCCAGCATTTT.

The V call is TRBV5-1, the J call TRBJ1-3; 9 positions agree with TRBD1. The CDR3 spans 16 residues. Unmatched junction bases numbered 5, after V lost 4 bases and J lost 0 bases. Germline CDR1 and CDR2: SGHRS and YFSETQ. As DNA, the CDR3 is TGCGCCAGCAGCGTGATGACAGGGGGCTCTGGAAACACCATATATTTT. Translation: CASSVMTGGSGNTIYF.

J is TRBJ1-6 and V is TRBV7-2; possibly TRBD1 for D (5 bases). This CDR3 spans 15 amino acids. The germline CDR1 and CDR2 sequences are SGHTA and FQGNSA. With 2 bases removed from V and 6 bases from J, the gap between germline ends came to 11 bases. The CDR3 region has the DNA TGTGCCAGCAGCTTAATCGGGGGAAGTAATTCACCCCTCCACTTT. It specifies CASSLIGGSNSPLHF.

In nucleotides, the CDR3 is TGTGCCAGCAGCTGGGCCTTCACCGGGGAGCTGTTTTTT. Translating it yields CASSWAFTGELFF. The J gene is TRBJ2-2, the V gene TRBV7-3, with no clear D. CDR1 and CDR2 (germline): SGHTA, FQGTGA. Trimming removed 4 bases from V and 4 bases from J, with 7 bases in between. CDR3 size: 13 residues. Drawing the rest from reference TRBV7-3 and TRBJ2-2, the complete variable domain is GAGVSQTPSNKVTEKGKYVELRCDPISGHTALYWYRQSLGQGPEFLIYFQGTGAADDSGLPNDRFFAVRPEGSVSTLKIQRTERGDSAVYLCASSWAFTGELFFGEGSRLTVL.

The chain carries TRBV7-3 and TRBJ1-2, with TRBD1 as a possible D gene (5 bases). Looked up from germline, CDR1 is SGHTA and CDR2 is FQGTGA. The CDR3 loop spans 15 amino acids. Trimming stripped 0 bases from V and 7 bases from J, with 15 bases between. The CDR3 nucleotides are TGTGCCAGCAGCTTAACTGGGCAGGGAAAAAGTGGCTACACCTTC. This encodes CASSLTGQGKSGYTF.

The chain recombines TRBV27 with TRBJ1-1; D remains ambiguous. The germline gives CDR1 MNHEY, CDR2 SMNVEV (reference sequence). This CDR3 contains 13 residues. V dropped 8 bases and J dropped 3 bases, with 13 bases sitting between them. The CDR3 sequence is CASLGVRYTEAFF. For the CDR3, the DNA is TGTGCCAGCCTCGGGGTCCGATACACTGAAGCTTTCTTT.

A note on this clone: The same CDR3 can be traced to other DNA sequences in this sample. This chain links TRBV18 with TRBJ1-5; a weak D match, TRBD1 (5 bases). Germline V CDR1 and CDR2: KGHSH, LQKENI. Trimming cost V 3 bases and J 6 bases, with 6 bases left between them. This CDR3 spans 12 amino acids. CDR3 sequence: CASSPGGQPQHF. Written as DNA, the CDR3 is TGTGCCAGCTCACCGGGGGGTCAGCCCCAGCATTTT.

The chain couples TRBV4-3 to TRBJ2-2; perhaps TRBD1 as D (6 bases). The CDR3 covers 18 residues. Germline V gene sequence: CDR1 LGHNA, CDR2 YSLEER. V was cut by 0 bases and J by 5 bases, with 19 bases left in between. DNA of the CDR3: TGCGCCAGCAGCCAAGAACCAAGGCGACAGGATGGGACCGGGGAGCTGTTTTTT. Translation gives CASSQEPRRQDGTGELFF.

The chain recombines TRBV4-2 with TRBJ2-1, with 12 bases fitting TRBD2. Losses at the gene ends were 1 base for V and 9 bases for J; bases not matched to a gene: 10. CDR1 is LGHNA, CDR2 YNFKEQ, per germline. This CDR3 contains 17 residues. CDR3 sequence reads: CASSQAPGLAGMGEQFF. In DNA, the CDR3 is TGTGCCAGCAGCCAAGCCCCGGGACTAGCGGGTATGGGTGAGCAGTTCTTC.

The V call is TRBV19, the J call TRBJ2-7, with 9 bases aligning to TRBD2. The junction had 8 bases not matched to a gene; V was cut back by 5 bases and J by 3 bases. This CDR3 has 15 amino acids. The germline CDR1 and CDR2 sequences are LNHDA and SQIVND (reference sequence). As DNA, the CDR3 is TGTGCCAGTAGTCGGACCGGGACTAGCAGCTACGAGCAGTACTTC. Translation gives CASSRTGTSSYEQYF. Based on the CDR3 plus reference TRBV19 and TRBJ2-7, the full variable domain is DGGITQSPKYLFRKEGQNVTLSCEQNLNHDAMYWYRQDPGQGLRLIYYSQIVNDFQKGDIAEGYSVSREKKESFPLTVTSAQKNPTAFYLCASSRTGTSSYEQYFGPGTRLTVT.

Here the CDR3 reads CASSDRDRSSYEQYF. In DNA form, the CDR3 reads TGCGCCAGCAGTGACCGGGACAGGAGCTCCTACGAGCAGTACTTC. The chain is built from TRBV10-2 and TRBJ2-7; 8 positions match TRBD1. Trimming took 3 bases from V and 0 from J; bases not matched to a gene: 4. The CDR3 runs to 15 residues. Germline CDR1 WSHSY, CDR2 SAAADI.

J is TRBJ2-1 and V is TRBV19; 7 bases fit TRBD2. Germline V gives CDR1 LNHDA, CDR2 SQIVND (reference sequence). V dropped 3 bases and J dropped 7; count of bases not matched to a gene: 3. This CDR3 is 13 amino acids long. The CDR3 reads CASSITGGNEQFF. The CDR3 DNA reads as TGTGCCAGTAGTATCACGGGAGGAAATGAGCAGTTCTTC.

The chain couples TRBV20-1 to TRBJ1-1; TRBD1 is a possible D gene (5 bases). Per germline, CDR1 DFQATT and CDR2 SNEGSKA (reference sequence). The CDR3 spans 11 residues. The V gene lost 7 bases and the J gene lost 3 bases, with 9 bases spanning the gap. Here the CDR3 DNA reads TGCAGTGTCGGGGGGTACACTGAAGCTTTCTTT. Protein product: CSVGGYTEAFF.

This chain connects TRBV14 to TRBJ1-6; D remains ambiguous. The CDR3 consists of 15 residues. V was clipped by 0 bases and J by 4 bases, with 7 bases between them. Germline V gene lookup returns CDR1 SGHDN and CDR2 FVKESK. The CDR3 region has the DNA TGTGCCAGCAGCCAAGATTCTCAGTATAATTCACCCCTCCACTTT. This encodes CASSQDSQYNSPLHF.